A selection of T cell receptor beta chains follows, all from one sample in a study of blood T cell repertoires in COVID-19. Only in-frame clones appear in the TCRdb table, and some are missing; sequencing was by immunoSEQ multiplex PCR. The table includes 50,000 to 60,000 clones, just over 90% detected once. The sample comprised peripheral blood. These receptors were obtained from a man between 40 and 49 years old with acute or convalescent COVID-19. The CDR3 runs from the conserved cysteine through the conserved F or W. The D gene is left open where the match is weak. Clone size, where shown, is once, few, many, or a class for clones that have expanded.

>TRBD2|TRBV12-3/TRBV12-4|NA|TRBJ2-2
CASTLGLAGRVFF
TGTGCCAGCACCCTGGGACTAGCGGGAAGGGTGTTTTTT
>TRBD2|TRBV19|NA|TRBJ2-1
CASSIGASGSSYNEQFF
TGTGCCAGTAGTATAGGGGCTAGCGGTTCGTCCTACAATGAGCAGTTCTTC
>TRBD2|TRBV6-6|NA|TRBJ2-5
CASSYLGGGETQYF
TGTGCCAGCAGTTACTTGGGGGGGGGAGAGACCCAGTACTTC
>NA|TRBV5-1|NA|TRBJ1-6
CASSLGMGENSPLHF
TGCGCCAGCAGCTTGGGGATGGGAGAGAATTCACCCCTCCACTTT
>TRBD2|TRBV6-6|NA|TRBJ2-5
CASRPGLAGHQETQYF
TGTGCCAGCAGACCGGGACTAGCGGGACACCAAGAGACCCAGTACTTC
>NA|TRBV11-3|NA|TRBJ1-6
CASSFNRNNSPLHF
TGTGCCAGCAGCTTCAACAGAAATAATTCACCCCTCCACTTT
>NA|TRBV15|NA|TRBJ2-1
CATSRDLAYSYNEQFF
TGTGCCACCAGCAGAGATCTAGCGTACTCCTACAATGAGCAGTTCTTC
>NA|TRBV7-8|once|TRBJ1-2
CASSEDYSYGYTF
TGTGCCAGCAGCGAGGATTATAGCTATGGCTACACCTTC
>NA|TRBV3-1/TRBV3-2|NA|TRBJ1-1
CASSQDEGMNTEAFF
TGTGCCAGCAGCCAAGATGAGGGTATGAACACTGAAGCTTTCTTT
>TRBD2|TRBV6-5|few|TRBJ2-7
CASRPQRDGEQYF
TGTGCCAGCAGGCCCCAGCGGGACGGCGAGCAGTACTTC
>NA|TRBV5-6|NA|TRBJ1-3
CASSPQGPGNTIYF
TGTGCCAGCAGCCCACAGGGCCCTGGAAACACCATATATTTT
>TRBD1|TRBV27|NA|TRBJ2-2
CAARGRVGSGELFF
TGTGCAGCGAGGGGGCGGGTGGGTTCCGGGGAGCTGTTTTTT
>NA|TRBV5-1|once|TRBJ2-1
CASSLDRLAYNEQFF
TGCGCCAGCAGCTTGGACAGACTAGCCTACAATGAGCAGTTCTTC
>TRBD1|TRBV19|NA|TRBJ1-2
CATRQGADYGYTF
TGTGCCACACGACAGGGGGCGGACTATGGCTACACCTTC
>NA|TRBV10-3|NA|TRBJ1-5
CATRLEPGNQPQHF
TGTGCCACCCGGTTAGAACCGGGCAATCAGCCCCAGCATTTT
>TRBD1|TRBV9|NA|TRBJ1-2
CASSLGRGPFNYGYTF
TGTGCCAGCAGCCTAGGCAGGGGGCCCTTTAACTATGGCTACACCTTC
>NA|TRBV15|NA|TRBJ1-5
CATSSRNQPQHF
TGTGCCACCAGTTCTAGGAATCAGCCCCAGCATTTT
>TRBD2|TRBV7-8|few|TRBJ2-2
CASSLAGRLAGVTGELFF
TGTGCCAGCAGCTTAGCGGGGAGGCTAGCGGGAGTCACCGGGGAGCTGTTTTTT
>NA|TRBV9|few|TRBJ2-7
CASSPGGNPSEQYF
TGTGCCAGCAGCCCTGGAGGTAACCCATCCGAGCAGTACTTC
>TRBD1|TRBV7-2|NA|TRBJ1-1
CASSSRTGGTEAFF
TGTGCCAGCAGCTCTAGGACAGGGGGGACTGAAGCTTTCTTT
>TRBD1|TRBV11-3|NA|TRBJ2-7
CASSHRTGGGYEQYF
TGTGCCAGCAGCCACAGGACAGGGGGCGGATACGAGCAGTACTTC
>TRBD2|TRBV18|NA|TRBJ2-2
CASSPRSGTGELFF
TGTGCCAGCTCACCTCGTAGCGGGACCGGGGAGCTGTTTTTT
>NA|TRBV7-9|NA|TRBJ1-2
CASSFGGPYGYTF
TGTGCCAGCAGCTTCGGGGGTCCCTATGGCTACACCTTC
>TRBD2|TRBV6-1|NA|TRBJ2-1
CASSNTRGEEQFF
TGTGCCAGCAGCAACACCCGGGGGGAGGAGCAGTTCTTC
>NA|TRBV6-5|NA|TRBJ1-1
CASSYSIDTEAFF
TGTGCCAGCAGTTACTCGATAGACACTGAAGCTTTCTTT
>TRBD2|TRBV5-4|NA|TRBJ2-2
CASSVPGTSGGKLFF
TGTGCCAGCAGCGTACCCGGGACTAGCGGAGGGAAGCTGTTTTTT
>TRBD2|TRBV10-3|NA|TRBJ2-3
CAISETSGSLDTQYF
TGTGCCATCAGTGAGACTAGCGGGAGTTTGGATACGCAGTATTTT
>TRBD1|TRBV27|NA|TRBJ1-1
CASSLSSGGRGEAFF
TGTGCCAGCAGTTTATCCTCAGGGGGTCGAGGTGAAGCTTTCTTT
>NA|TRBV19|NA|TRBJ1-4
CASSIRGPSNEKLFF
TGTGCCAGTAGTATCAGAGGGCCAAGTAATGAAAAACTGTTTTTT
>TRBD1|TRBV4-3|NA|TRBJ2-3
CASSFQGTASTDTQYF
TGCGCCAGCAGCTTCCAAGGGACAGCTAGCACAGATACGCAGTATTTT
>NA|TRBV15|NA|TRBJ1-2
CATSSRLGRDLNGYTF
TGTGCCACCAGCAGCCGCTTGGGGCGGGACCTAAATGGCTACACCTTC
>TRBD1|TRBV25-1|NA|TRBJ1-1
CASLRTGNTEAFF
TGTGCCAGTCTCAGGACAGGGAACACTGAAGCTTTCTTT
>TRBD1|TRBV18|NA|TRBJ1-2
CASSLPGPGQGVRGYTF
TGTGCCAGCTCACTACCAGGGCCGGGACAGGGGGTTCGTGGCTACACCTTC
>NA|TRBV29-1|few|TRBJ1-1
CSVYIQRGTEAFF
TGCAGCGTGTATATTCAGCGGGGGACTGAAGCTTTCTTT